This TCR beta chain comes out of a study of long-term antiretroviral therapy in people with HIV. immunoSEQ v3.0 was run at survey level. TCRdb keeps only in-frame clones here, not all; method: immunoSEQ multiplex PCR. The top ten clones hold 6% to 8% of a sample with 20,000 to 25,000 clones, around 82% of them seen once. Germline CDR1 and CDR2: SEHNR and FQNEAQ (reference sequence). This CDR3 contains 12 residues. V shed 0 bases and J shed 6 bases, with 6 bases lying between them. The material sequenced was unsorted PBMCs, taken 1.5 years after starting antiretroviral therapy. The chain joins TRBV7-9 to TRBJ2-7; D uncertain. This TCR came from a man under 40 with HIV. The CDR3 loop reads CASSLAGGEQYF. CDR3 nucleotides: TGTGCCAGCAGCTTAGCGGGTGGCGAGCAGTACTTC.